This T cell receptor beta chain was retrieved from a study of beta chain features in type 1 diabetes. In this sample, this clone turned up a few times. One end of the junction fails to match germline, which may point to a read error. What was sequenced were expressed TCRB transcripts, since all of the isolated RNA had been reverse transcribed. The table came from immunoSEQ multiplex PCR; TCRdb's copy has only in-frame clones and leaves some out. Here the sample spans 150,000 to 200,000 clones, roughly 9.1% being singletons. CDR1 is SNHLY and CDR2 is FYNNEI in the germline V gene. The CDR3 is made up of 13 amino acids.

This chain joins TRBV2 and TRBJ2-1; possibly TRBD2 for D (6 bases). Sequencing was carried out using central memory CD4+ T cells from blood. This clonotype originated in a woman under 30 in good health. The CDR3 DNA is TGTGCCAGCCGACGGGACTCCGACAATGAGCAGTTCTTC. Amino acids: CASRRDSDNEQFF.